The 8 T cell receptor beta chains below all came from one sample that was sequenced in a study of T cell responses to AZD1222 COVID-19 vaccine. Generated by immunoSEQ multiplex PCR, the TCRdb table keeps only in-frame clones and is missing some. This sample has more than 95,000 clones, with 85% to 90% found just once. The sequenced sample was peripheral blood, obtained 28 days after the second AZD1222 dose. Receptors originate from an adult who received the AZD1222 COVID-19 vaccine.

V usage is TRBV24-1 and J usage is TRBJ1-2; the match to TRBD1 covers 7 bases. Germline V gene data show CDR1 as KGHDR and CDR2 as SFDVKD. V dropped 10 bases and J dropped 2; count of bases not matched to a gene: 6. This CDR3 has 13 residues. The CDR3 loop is CATQGGGNYGYTF. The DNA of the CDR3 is TGTGCCACTCAGGGGGGTGGAAACTATGGCTACACCTTC.

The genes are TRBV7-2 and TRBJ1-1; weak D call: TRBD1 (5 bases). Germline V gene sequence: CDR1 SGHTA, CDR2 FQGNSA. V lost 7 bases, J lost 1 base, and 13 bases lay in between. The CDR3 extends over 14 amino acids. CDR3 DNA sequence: TGTGCCAGCACCCCAGGGAGCAGGAACACTGAAGCTTTCTTT. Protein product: CASTPGSRNTEAFF.

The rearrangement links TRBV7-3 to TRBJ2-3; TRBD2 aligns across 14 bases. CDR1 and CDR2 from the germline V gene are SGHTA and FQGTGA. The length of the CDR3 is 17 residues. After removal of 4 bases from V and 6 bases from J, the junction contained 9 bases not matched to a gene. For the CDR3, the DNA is TGTGCCAGCAGCTCGAGGACTAGCGGGAGGCGGACGGATACGCAGTATTTT. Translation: CASSSRTSGRRTDTQYF.

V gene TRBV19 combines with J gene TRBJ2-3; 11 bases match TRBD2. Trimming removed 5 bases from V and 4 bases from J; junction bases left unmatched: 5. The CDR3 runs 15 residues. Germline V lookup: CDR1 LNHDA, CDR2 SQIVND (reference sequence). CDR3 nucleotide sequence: TGTGCCAGTAGTCCACTAGCGGGAGTTGCAGATACGCAGTATTTT. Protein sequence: CASSPLAGVADTQYF.

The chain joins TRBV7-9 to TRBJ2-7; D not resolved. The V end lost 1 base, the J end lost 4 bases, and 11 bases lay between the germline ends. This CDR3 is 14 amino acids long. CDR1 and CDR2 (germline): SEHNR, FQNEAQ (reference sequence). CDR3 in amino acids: CASSLVRQPYEQYF. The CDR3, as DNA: TGTGCCAGCAGCTTAGTCCGGCAGCCTTACGAGCAGTACTTC. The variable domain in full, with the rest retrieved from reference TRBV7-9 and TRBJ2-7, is DTGVSQNPRHKITKRGQNVTFRCDPISEHNRLYWYRQTLGQGPEFLTYFQNEAQLEKSRLLSDRFSAERPKGSFSTLEIQRTEQGDSAMYLCASSLVRQPYEQYFGPGTRLTVT.

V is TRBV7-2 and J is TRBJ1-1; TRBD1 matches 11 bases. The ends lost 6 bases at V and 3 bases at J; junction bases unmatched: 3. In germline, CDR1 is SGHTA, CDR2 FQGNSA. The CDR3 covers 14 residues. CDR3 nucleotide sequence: TGTGCCAGCAGTCGGGACAGGGGGGACACTGAAGCTTTCTTT. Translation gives CASSRDRGDTEAFF.

The CDR3 bases are TGTGCCAGCAGCTCTAGGACGAGCCCCTACGAGCAGTACTTC. Encoded protein: CASSSRTSPYEQYF. The chain is built from TRBV5-5 and TRBJ2-7; D is ambiguous. Germline assignment: CDR1 SGHKS and CDR2 YYEKEE (reference sequence). The CDR3 runs 14 residues. The V gene lost 3 bases and the J gene lost 2 bases, with 12 bases spanning the gap.

CDR3 nucleotides: TGTGCCACCAGCCTGCCTCCGGCCGTGGGAGCGCCCCTCCACTTT. It encodes CATSLPPAVGAPLHF. The chain employs TRBV15 and TRBJ1-6; no clear D gene. V lost 5 bases and J 13 bases, leaving 21 bases between the germline ends. The CDR3 extends over 15 amino acids. CDR1 and CDR2 from the germline V gene are LNHNV and YYDKDF (reference sequence).